This T cell receptor (beta chain) was profiled in a study of cytomegalovirus exposure and HLA in healthy donors. General study points: Looking again later, the authors saw that most CMV-associated TCR beta chains seemed HLA-restricted.

13 Jbeta primers and 60 Vbeta primers were used for the PCR. Sequenced by immunoSEQ multiplex PCR; TCRdb stores in-frame clones only, minus some. The table has approximately 86,000 clones, 60% to 80% seen once. For this clone: Its antigen is not known.

After removal of 4 bases from V and 4 bases from J, the junction contained 15 bases not matched to a gene. This CDR3 comprises 19 residues. Germline V gene sequence: CDR1 SGDLS, CDR2 YYNGEE. Sequencing was performed on PBMCs. The receptor comes from a man in his 60s in good health and CMV-seronegative. J is TRBJ2-1 and V is TRBV9; 12 nucleotides line up with TRBD1. The chain's CDR3 is CASSRRGTGTGGRYNEQFF. CDR3 bases: TGTGCCAGCAGCAGACGCGGGACCGGGACAGGGGGCAGATACAATGAGCAGTTCTTC.